This T cell receptor (beta chain) was documented in a study of CD8+CD57+ T cells in acquired aplastic anemia (dated by TCRdb to the late 2010s). At the level of the whole study: DNA extracted from sorted CD4+ and CD8+ cells had a mean of around 3.3 ug, with a range of 0.2 to 27.4 ug. For healthy donor samples, the average read count was around 9.8 million for CD4+ cells and roughly 12 million for CD8+ cells.

TCR repertoires of sorted CD4+ and CD8+ blood T cells from severe aplastic anemia patients and healthy subjects were deep-sequenced in the study. Ficoll-Paque density gradient centrifugation was used to isolate peripheral blood mononuclear cells. Before DNA extraction, CD4+ and CD8+ T cells were sorted by FACS or by magnetic beads. V is pared back by 4 bases and J by 4 bases, with 6 bases lying between the germline termini. Its CDR3 holds 13 amino acids, cysteine through phenylalanine. Of all the DNA, just the CDR3 is kept, 39 bases in frame from base 1. CDR1 is given as KGHDR and CDR2 as SFDVKD, both from the germline V gene. There are a few counts of this clonotype. Its target antigen remains unknown. Nothing much larger sits one base from this clone, and base qualities are not available. Genomic DNA served as template for TCR beta VDJ combination and CDR3 sequence profiling. TCR repertoire sequencing was run on an Illumina HiSeq 2000. In the source study's methods: Repertoire assessment relied on Simpson's diversity index, CDR3 size and DJ length profiles, and TRBV/TRBJ rearrangement plots. The most abundant DNA sequence in the deep sequencing data was defined as the immunodominant clone. CDR3 amino acid sequences were screened for sharing across subjects and were compared with published repertoires and the VDJdb database. TCRdb took the public reads, trimmed them with fastp at Q25, ran MiXCR for clone calling and kept in-frame beta chains. Under each unique CDR3 protein, matching rows form one entry showing the most common genes and DNA. TCRdb's processing, not the authors' own work, is the source of the V and J calls. Recorded for this sample are about 180,000 distinct CDR3 sequences; approximately 49% of them occurred a single time. About 2.9% of the sample comes from the top ten.

Here is what the overall study found, with its caveats: No significant difference in CD8+ Simpson's diversity was found between patients and healthy controls (P=0.060). Nearly 30 CD8+ CDR3 sequences were found in both patients and controls but appeared to be highly expressed in patients and within the immunodominant clones of the patients.

The TCR was taken from a human donor in good health. Material: sorted CD4+, CD8+, or CD8+CD57+ T cells (not recorded which) from PBMCs. The receptor chain draws on TRBV24-1 and TRBJ2-2; the D gene remains uncertain. The base sequence is TGTGCCACCAGTGACCGACCCACCGGGGAGCTGTTTTTT. Protein translation: CATSDRPTGELFF.